These 7 T cell receptor beta chains originate from one sample sequenced in a study of blood T cells in healthy people across ages. The authors ran a second PCR of about 7 to 12 cycles using a sample-barcoded 5' primer and a J-beta primer mix. TCRdb itself ran the 5' RACE reads through MiXCR, one entry per CDR3 protein. The sample has over a million distinct CDR3 sequences; 42% are singletons. The sample comprised blood. These receptor sequences come from a woman aged 18-35 years in good health.

This clonotype was recorded many times. V usage is TRBV6-5 and J usage is TRBJ2-3, with 9 bases fitting TRBD2. V gave up 10 bases and J gave up 3 bases; unmatched junction bases: 11. Germline V gives CDR1 MNHEY, CDR2 SVGAGI. CDR3 length equals 15 residues. Written as DNA, the CDR3 is TGTGCCACCATGGGAAGACTAGCGGTGACAGATACGCAGTATTTT. Translation gives CATMGRLAVTDTQYF.

This clonotype was detected only a few times. The V call is TRBV12-3 or TRBV12-4, the J call TRBJ1-5; D perhaps matches TRBD1 (5 bases). Trimming left V 1 base short and J 3 bases short, with 7 bases between. This CDR3 is built from 14 residues. CDR3 nucleotide sequence: TGTGCCAGCAGTTTAGAGGGGTACAATCAGCCCCAGCATTTT. Translating it yields CASSLEGYNQPQHF.

This clonotype was counted a few times. This rearrangement joins TRBV20-1 to TRBJ1-2, with TRBD1 as a possible D gene (5 bases). CDR1 and CDR2 (germline): DFQATT, SNEGSKA (reference sequence). The length of the CDR3 is 10 residues. This chain's CDR3 is CSTRVDGYTF. The CDR3 region has the DNA TGCAGCACCAGGGTGGATGGCTACACCTTC.

The rearrangement uses TRBV9 and TRBJ2-7, with 7 bases fitting TRBD2. The CDR3 has 16 residues. Germline trimming cut 0 bases from V and 7 bases from J; bases unmatched to any gene: 13. The germline V gene encodes CDR1 SGDLS and CDR2 YYNGEE. DNA for the CDR3: TGTGCCAGCAGCGTAGTTGGCGGGAGTATCTACAATGAGCAGTACTTC. It specifies CASSVVGGSIYNEQYF.

The rearrangement joins TRBV27 to TRBJ2-4, with no clear D. TRBJ2-7 explains the end of the DNA better; the J call may be wrong. The CDR3 is 14 amino acids. Germline V CDR1 and CDR2: MNHEY, SMNVEV (reference sequence). The CDR3 loop is CASSPLDRNYEQYF. DNA for the CDR3: TGTGCCAGCAGTCCTCTTGACCGAAACTACGAGCAGTACTTC.

The V call is TRBV27, the J call TRBJ2-7; TRBD1 agrees at 8 bases. J was trimmed by 5 bases and V by 6 bases; bases with no gene match: 9. This CDR3 is 14 amino acids long. CDR1 is MNHEY and CDR2 is SMNVEV in the germline V gene (reference sequence). As DNA, the CDR3 is TGTGCCAGCAGCAGAGACAGGGGTGTCAACGAGCAGTACTTC. This sequence encodes CASSRDRGVNEQYF.

This clonotype was counted between two and nine times. The chain has TRBV10-2 and TRBJ2-2; D possibly corresponds to TRBD1 (6 bases). The germline V gene encodes CDR1 WSHSY and CDR2 SAAADI. Deletions cut 6 bases from V and 6 bases from J, with 11 bases between. This CDR3 has 13 amino acids. DNA of the CDR3: TGCGCCAGCAGCCGGACAGTGGCCGGGGAGCTGTTTTTT. This codes for CASSRTVAGELFF.